These 25 T cell receptor beta chains were all obtained from the same sample, sequenced in a study of read filtering for tumor transcriptome and immune sequencing. Molecular barcoded adaptors covering alpha/delta and beta/gamma chains were used on around 370 ng RNA. TCRdb re-called the reads with MiXCR, one entry per CDR3 protein. The sample consists of over 45,000 distinct CDR3 sequences, around 20% of them appearing once. What was sequenced was a population of CD138-negative cells sorted from bone marrow. These receptors came from a donor aged 40 or older with multiple myeloma.

A word on this clonotype: A much larger clone differs from this one at a single base, so this may be a read error. The chain has TRBV20-1 and TRBJ2-7; tentative D call: TRBD1 (5 bases). Germline CDR1 and CDR2: DFQATT and SNEGSKA (reference sequence). This CDR3 region has 12 residues. This CDR3 reads CSARSGIYERYF. The CDR3 nucleotides are TGCAGTGCTAGGTCAGGGATTTACGAGCGGTACTTC.

This clonotype was counted ten times or more. CDR3 DNA: TGTGCCAGCAGCGTAGCGGGGGGTGACAATGAGCAGTTCTTC. Its protein is CASSVAGGDNEQFF. This sequence joins TRBV9 and TRBJ2-1; 7 positions match TRBD2. Unmatched junction bases numbered 2, after V lost 0 bases and J lost 5 bases. CDR3 length: 14 amino acids. In germline, CDR1 is SGDLS, CDR2 YYNGEE.

This clonotype has ten or more counts. The genes are TRBV7-3 and TRBJ2-5, with 7 bases that match TRBD1. V lost 8 bases, J lost 2 bases, and 11 bases stayed unmatched. There are 15 residues in the CDR3. The germline gives CDR1 SGHTA, CDR2 FQGTGA. CDR3 amino acids: CASPLSGTAQETQYF. The CDR3 nucleotides read TGTGCCAGCCCTCTATCCGGGACAGCACAAGAGACCCAGTACTTC.

Ten or more counts support this clonotype. J is TRBJ2-5 and V is TRBV18; 7 bases align to TRBD1. CDR3 length: 13 residues. V shed 6 bases and J 3 bases; nucleotides not matched to a gene: 4. The germline V gene has CDR1 KGHSH and CDR2 LQKENI. The CDR3 sequence is CASSLGQKETQYF. CDR3 DNA: TGTGCCAGCTCGCTGGGACAGAAAGAGACCCAGTACTTC.

This clonotype showed up many times. This chain joins TRBV3-1 and TRBJ1-1; D is perhaps TRBD1 (5 bases). The CDR3 covers 13 residues. Per germline, CDR1 LGHDT and CDR2 YNNKEL (reference sequence). Trimming took off 0 bases at V and 6 bases at J, with 8 bases between the two ends. The CDR3: CASSQEGRAEAFF. Here the CDR3 DNA reads TGTGCCAGCAGCCAAGAAGGCAGGGCTGAAGCTTTCTTT.

This clonotype was observed a few times. The chain combines TRBV10-3 with TRBJ1-1, with D possibly matching TRBD1 (5 bases). V was cut by 3 bases and J by 6 bases, with 8 bases left in between. The CDR3 has 12 amino acids. The germline CDR1 and CDR2 sequences are ENHRY and SYGVKD. CDR3 in DNA: TGTGCCATCAGTGACCAGGGACCTGAAGCTTTCTTT. Translated: CAISDQGPEAFF.

This clonotype appeared many times. The rearrangement links TRBV10-1 to TRBJ2-1; possible D gene TRBD2, 6 bases. The CDR3 length is 14 residues. Germline CDR1 is WNHNN and CDR2 is SYGVQD (reference sequence). Between the trimmed V and J ends, which lost 0 bases and 4 bases, there was a span of 7 bases. This chain's CDR3 is CASSESGGYNEQFF. Written as DNA, the CDR3 is TGCGCCAGCAGTGAGTCGGGGGGTTACAATGAGCAGTTCTTC.

On this clonotype: Germline is not matched at one junction end, which may reflect a read error. The rearrangement links TRBV19 to TRBJ2-1; D is ambiguous. The CDR3 extends over 11 amino acids. Germline CDR1 reads LNHDA; CDR2 reads SQIVND (reference sequence). This CDR3 reads CASNIDWEQFF. The CDR3 coding sequence is TGTGCCAGTAATATAGACTGGGAGCAGTTCTTC.

In this sample, this clonotype turned up many times. The V and J genes are TRBV27 and TRBJ1-2; D remains unclear. Per the germline V gene, CDR1 is MNHEY and CDR2 is SMNVEV (reference sequence). The V gene lost 4 bases and the J gene lost 0 bases, with 15 bases spanning the gap. CDR3 length: 16 residues. The CDR3 loop is CASSSAAAEANYGYTF. The CDR3 DNA is TGTGCCAGCAGTTCAGCCGCGGCGGAGGCTAACTATGGCTACACCTTC.

This clonotype was found a few times. V usage is TRBV4-1 and J usage is TRBJ2-5; 10 nucleotides line up with TRBD2. Germline loops: CDR1 MGHRA, CDR2 YSYEKL. Trimming removed 2 bases from V and 2 bases from J; junction bases left unmatched: 8. CDR3 length: 17 residues. CDR3 sequence: CASSQTSSGGGQETQYF. CDR3 bases: TGCGCCAGCAGCCAAACCTCTAGCGGGGGAGGACAAGAGACCCAGTACTTC.

The table lists this clonotype with many counts. CDR3 nucleotides: TGTGCCTGGAGTGTAAGGGGGGAAGGAAACATTCAGTACTTC. Protein: CAWSVRGEGNIQYF. The J gene is TRBJ2-4, the V gene TRBV30; either TRBD1 or TRBD2 may supply D (6 bases each). Germline CDR1 is GTSNPN and CDR2 is SVGIG (reference sequence). Deletions cut 0 bases from V and 6 bases from J, with 12 bases between. The CDR3 has 14 residues.

Note on this clonotype: One base away lies a much larger clone, so this may be a sequencing read error. This chain connects TRBV6-6 to TRBJ1-6, with 7 bases identical to TRBD1. Germline-derived CDR1 and CDR2 are MNHNY and SVGAGI (reference sequence). The CDR3 sequence is 16 residues long. The CDR3 here is CASSSIGGSYNSPFHF. The DNA for the CDR3 is TGTGCCAGCAGTTCTATAGGGGGCTCCTATAATTCACCCTTCCACTTT.

The chain recombines TRBV29-1 with TRBJ2-3; D might be TRBD2 (6 bases). Trimming took off 4 bases at V and 0 bases at J, with 8 bases between the two ends. The CDR3 is 13 residues long. Per germline, CDR1 SQVTM and CDR2 ANQGSEA. The CDR3 region is CSVGDWSTDTQYF. In nucleotides, the CDR3 is TGCAGCGTTGGGGACTGGAGCACAGATACGCAGTATTTT.

This clonotype was counted a single time. The chain combines TRBV7-3 with TRBJ2-2; possible D gene TRBD1, 6 bases. The V gene's germline CDR1 is SGHTA and CDR2 FQGTGA. The ends were cut back, 5 bases at V and 7 bases at J, with 8 bases in the middle. This CDR3 contains 12 residues. CDR3 in amino acids: CASSPRGGELFF. The CDR3 DNA is TGTGCCAGCAGCCCCAGGGGCGGGGAGCTGTTTTTT.

The sample holds many counts of this clonotype. The chain is built from TRBV14 and TRBJ2-5, with TRBD2 matching over 11 bases. J lost 2 bases, V lost 2 bases, and 4 bases had no gene match. CDR1 is SGHDN and CDR2 is FVKESK in the germline V gene. The CDR3 is 16 residues long. CDR3 protein: CASSQPGLAEQETQYF. The CDR3 bases are TGTGCCAGCAGCCAACCGGGACTAGCGGAACAAGAGACCCAGTACTTC.

This clonotype appeared many times. Germline and junction disagree at one end, which may indicate a read error. This rearrangement joins TRBV3-1 to TRBJ2-5; the D is unclear. CDR1 and CDR2 from the germline V gene are LGHDT and YNNKEL (reference sequence). The CDR3 extends over 10 amino acids. The CDR3 protein is CASSQQTQYF. The CDR3 DNA follows: TGTGCCAGCAGCCAACAGACCCAGTACTTC.

This clonotype was seen only a few times. V is TRBV6-6 and J is TRBJ1-1; tentative D call: TRBD1 (5 bases). The CDR3 runs 13 residues. Trimming shortened V by 6 bases and J by 1 base, and 9 bases separated the two germline ends. Germline lookup yields CDR1 MNHNY and CDR2 SVGAGI (reference sequence). CDR3 in amino acids: CASRPGQNTEAFF. DNA for the CDR3: TGTGCCAGCAGACCTGGACAGAACACTGAAGCTTTCTTT.

This clonotype was found many times. The chain employs TRBV7-6 and TRBJ1-4, with TRBD1 identical over 7 bases. With 5 bases clipped from V and 3 bases from J, the junction kept 3 bases outside the gene matches. Germline values: CDR1 SGHVS, CDR2 FNYEAQ. This CDR3 is 14 amino acids long. CDR3 sequence reads: CASSQGGSNEKLFF. Here the CDR3 DNA reads TGTGCCAGCAGCCAGGGGGGGTCTAATGAAAAACTGTTTTTT.

Many counts were recorded for this clonotype. The V call is TRBV28, the J call TRBJ1-5; possible D gene TRBD1, 5 bases. Trimming took off 5 bases at V and 2 bases at J, with 13 bases between the two ends. Germline loops: CDR1 MDHEN, CDR2 SYDVKM. The CDR3 extends over 15 amino acids. The CDR3 sequence: CASSAVRGGNQPQHF. DNA of the CDR3: TGTGCCAGCAGTGCCGTGCGGGGGGGCAATCAGCCCCAGCATTTT.

As to this clonotype: The missing conserved phenylalanine or tryptophan at the end of this CDR3 makes a read error likely. The chain employs TRBV7-9 and TRBJ2-2; D gene uncertain. CDR1 is SEHNR, CDR2 FQNEAQ, per germline (reference sequence). The CDR3 consists of 12 residues. Trimming left V 3 bases short and J 4 bases short, with 3 bases between. The CDR3 nucleotides are TGTGCCAGCAGCTTTATCACCGGGGAGCTGTTTTCC. Translated, it gives CASSFITGELFS.

This clonotype was observed at least ten times. This chain uses TRBV24-1 with TRBJ2-5, with 9 positions matching TRBD1. Losses at the gene ends were 2 bases for V and 4 bases for J; bases not matched to a gene: 4. Germline lookup yields CDR1 KGHDR and CDR2 SFDVKD. The CDR3 contains 15 residues. CDR3 nucleotide sequence: TGTGCCACCAGTGATTGGGACAGGGAAGGAGAGACCCAGTACTTC. This codes for CATSDWDREGETQYF.

This clonotype showed up just once. A much larger clone sits a single nucleotide away, making a read error possible. This rearrangement joins TRBV7-9 to TRBJ1-6; the D gene is possibly TRBD1 (5 bases). Germline CDR1 SEHNR, CDR2 FQNEAQ (reference sequence). CDR3 length equals 16 residues. The CDR3 region is CASSLAQASYNSPPHF. DNA for the CDR3: TGTGCCAGCAGCTTAGCACAGGCCTCCTATAATTCACCCCCCCACTTT.

The V and J genes are TRBV20-1 and TRBJ1-5; D gene uncertain. This CDR3 is 13 amino acids long. Germline V gene lookup returns CDR1 DFQATT and CDR2 SNEGSKA (reference sequence). Trimming removed 0 bases from V and 5 bases from J, with 8 bases in between. The CDR3 here is CSARDSLYQPQHF. The CDR3 coding sequence is TGCAGTGCTAGAGATTCGTTATATCAGCCCCAGCATTTT.

This clonotype came up a few times. The chain recombines TRBV28 with TRBJ2-5; 7 nucleotides match TRBD1. Trimming removed 5 bases from V and 10 bases from J; junction bases left unmatched: 19. This CDR3 is built from 16 residues. CDR1 and CDR2 (germline): MDHEN, SYDVKM. This CDR3 reads CASSIGQPGQSRYQYF. For the CDR3, the DNA is TGTGCCAGCAGTATAGGCCAACCGGGACAGTCGAGGTACCAGTACTTC. The full variable domain, in which reference TRBV28 and TRBJ2-5 provide the parts outside the CDR3, is DVKVTQSSRYLVKRTGEKVFLECVQDMDHENMFWYRQDPGLGLRLIYFSYDVKMKEKGDIPEGYSVSREKKERFSLILESASTNQTSMYLCASSIGQPGQSRYQYFGPGTRLLVL.

For this clonotype: It may be a read error: a sequence one base away is much more abundant. The V gene is TRBV12-3 or TRBV12-4, the J gene TRBJ2-5; no definite D call. CDR3 length: 15 amino acids. DNA for the CDR3: TGTGCCAGCAGCGTGGCAGACGCATCCAGAGAGACCCAGCACTTC. As protein: CASSVADASRETQHF.